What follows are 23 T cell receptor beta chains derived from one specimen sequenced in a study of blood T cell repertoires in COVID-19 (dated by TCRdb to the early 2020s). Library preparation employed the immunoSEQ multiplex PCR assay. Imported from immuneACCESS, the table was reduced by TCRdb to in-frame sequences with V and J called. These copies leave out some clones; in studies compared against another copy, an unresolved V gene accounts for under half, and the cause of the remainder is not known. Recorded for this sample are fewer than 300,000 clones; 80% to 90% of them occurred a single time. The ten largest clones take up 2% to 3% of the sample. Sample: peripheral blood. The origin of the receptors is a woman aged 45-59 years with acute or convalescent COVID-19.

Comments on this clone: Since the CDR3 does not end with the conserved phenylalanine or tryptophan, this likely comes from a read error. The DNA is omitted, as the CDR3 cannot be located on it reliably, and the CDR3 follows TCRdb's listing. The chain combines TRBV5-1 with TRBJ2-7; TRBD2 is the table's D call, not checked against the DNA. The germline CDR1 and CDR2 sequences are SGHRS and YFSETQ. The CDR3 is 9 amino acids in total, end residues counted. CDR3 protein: CASSRRDYP.

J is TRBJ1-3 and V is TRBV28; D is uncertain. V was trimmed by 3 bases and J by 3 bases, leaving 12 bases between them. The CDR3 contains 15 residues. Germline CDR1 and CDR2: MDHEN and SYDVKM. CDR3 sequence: CASSLWGADGNTIYF. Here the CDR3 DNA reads TGTGCCAGCAGTTTGTGGGGAGCCGATGGAAACACCATATATTTT.

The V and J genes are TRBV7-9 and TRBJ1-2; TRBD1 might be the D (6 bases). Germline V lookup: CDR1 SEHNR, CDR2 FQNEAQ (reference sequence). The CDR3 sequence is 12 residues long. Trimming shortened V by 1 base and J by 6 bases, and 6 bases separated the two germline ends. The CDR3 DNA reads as TGTGCCAGCAGCTTAGGGACAGATGGCTACACCTTC. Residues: CASSLGTDGYTF. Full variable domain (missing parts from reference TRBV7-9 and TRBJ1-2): DTGVSQNPRHKITKRGQNVTFRCDPISEHNRLYWYRQTLGQGPEFLTYFQNEAQLEKSRLLSDRFSAERPKGSFSTLEIQRTEQGDSAMYLCASSLGTDGYTFGSGTRLTVV.

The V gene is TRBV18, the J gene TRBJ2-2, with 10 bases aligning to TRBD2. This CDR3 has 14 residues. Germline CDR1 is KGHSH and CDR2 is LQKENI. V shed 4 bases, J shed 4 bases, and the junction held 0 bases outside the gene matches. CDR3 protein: CASSRLAGTGELFF. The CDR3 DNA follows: TGTGCCAGCTCACGACTAGCGGGCACCGGGGAGCTGTTTTTT.

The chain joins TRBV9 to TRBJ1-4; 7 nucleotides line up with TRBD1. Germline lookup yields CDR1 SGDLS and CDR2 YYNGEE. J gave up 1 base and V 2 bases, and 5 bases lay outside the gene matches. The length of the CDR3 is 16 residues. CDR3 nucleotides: TGTGCCAGCAGCGTGAGCCAGGGGGGAACTAATGAAAAACTGTTTTTT. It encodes CASSVSQGGTNEKLFF.

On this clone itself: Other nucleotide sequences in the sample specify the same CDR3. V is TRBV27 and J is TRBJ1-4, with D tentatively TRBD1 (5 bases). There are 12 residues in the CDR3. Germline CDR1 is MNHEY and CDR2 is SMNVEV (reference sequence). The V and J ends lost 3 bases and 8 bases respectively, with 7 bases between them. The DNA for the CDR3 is TGTGCCAGCAGTTTCCGGGGGGAAAAACTGTTTTTT. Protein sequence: CASSFRGEKLFF.

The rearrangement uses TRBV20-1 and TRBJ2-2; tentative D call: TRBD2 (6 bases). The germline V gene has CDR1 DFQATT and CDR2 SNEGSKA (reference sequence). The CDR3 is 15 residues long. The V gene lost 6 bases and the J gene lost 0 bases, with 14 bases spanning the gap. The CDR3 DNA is TGCAGTGCGAGTTTCTCTAGCGCGAACACCGGGGAGCTGTTTTTT. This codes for CSASFSSANTGELFF.

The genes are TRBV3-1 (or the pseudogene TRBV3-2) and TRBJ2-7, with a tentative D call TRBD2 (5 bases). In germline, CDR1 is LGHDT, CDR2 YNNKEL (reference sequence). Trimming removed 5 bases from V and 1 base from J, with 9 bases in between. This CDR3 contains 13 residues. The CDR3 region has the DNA TGTGCCAGCAGCTCCGGGATTTCCTACGAGCAGTACTTC. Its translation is CASSSGISYEQYF.

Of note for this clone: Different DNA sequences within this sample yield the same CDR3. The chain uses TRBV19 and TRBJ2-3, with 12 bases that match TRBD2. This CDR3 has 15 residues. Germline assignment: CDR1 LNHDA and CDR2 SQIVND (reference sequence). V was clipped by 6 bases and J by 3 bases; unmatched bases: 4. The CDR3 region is CASSPTSGRTDTQYF. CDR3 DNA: TGTGCCAGTAGCCCGACTAGCGGGAGAACAGATACGCAGTATTTT.

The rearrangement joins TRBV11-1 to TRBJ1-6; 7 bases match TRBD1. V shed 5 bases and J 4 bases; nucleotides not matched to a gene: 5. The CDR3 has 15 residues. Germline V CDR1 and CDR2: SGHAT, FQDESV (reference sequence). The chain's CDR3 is CASSTGTAYNSPLHF. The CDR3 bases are TGTGCCAGCAGCACTGGGACAGCTTATAATTCACCCCTCCACTTT.

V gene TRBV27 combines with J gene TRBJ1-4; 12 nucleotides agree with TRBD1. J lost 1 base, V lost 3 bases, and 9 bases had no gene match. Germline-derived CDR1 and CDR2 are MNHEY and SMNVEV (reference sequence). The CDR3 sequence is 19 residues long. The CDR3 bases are TGTGCCAGCAGTTTCTCCCGGGACAGGGGGCGCGGAACTAATGAAAAACTGTTTTTT. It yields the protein CASSFSRDRGRGTNEKLFF.

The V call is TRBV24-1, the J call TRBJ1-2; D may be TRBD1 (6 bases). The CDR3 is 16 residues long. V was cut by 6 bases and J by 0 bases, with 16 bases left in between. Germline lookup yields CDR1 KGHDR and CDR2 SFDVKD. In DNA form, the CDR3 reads TGTGCCACCAGTCAATCCGGACAGACATCTAACTATGGCTACACCTTC. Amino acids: CATSQSGQTSNYGYTF.

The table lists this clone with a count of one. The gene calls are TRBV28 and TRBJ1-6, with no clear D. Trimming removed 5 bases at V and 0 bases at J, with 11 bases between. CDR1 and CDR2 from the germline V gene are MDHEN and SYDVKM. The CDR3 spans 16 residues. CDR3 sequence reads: CASSRTQYSYNSPLHF. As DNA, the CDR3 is TGTGCCAGCAGTCGCACACAGTACTCCTATAATTCACCCCTCCACTTT.

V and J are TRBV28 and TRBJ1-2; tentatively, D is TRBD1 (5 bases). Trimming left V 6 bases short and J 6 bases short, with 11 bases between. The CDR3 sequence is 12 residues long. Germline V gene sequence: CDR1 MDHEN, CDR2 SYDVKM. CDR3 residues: CASRPVRDGYTF. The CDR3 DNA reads TGTGCCAGCAGACCCGTCAGGGATGGCTACACCTTC.

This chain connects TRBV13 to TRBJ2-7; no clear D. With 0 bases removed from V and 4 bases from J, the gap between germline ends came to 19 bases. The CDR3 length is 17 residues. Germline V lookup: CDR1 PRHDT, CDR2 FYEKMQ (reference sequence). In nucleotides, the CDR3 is TGTGCCAGCAGCTTAGGCCCCGGCTCCCCGACGGGTTACGAGCAGTACTTC. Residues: CASSLGPGSPTGYEQYF.

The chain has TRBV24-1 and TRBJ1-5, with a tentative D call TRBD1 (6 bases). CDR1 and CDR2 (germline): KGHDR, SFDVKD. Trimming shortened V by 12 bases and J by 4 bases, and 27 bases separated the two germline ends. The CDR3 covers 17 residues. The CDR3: CASIWPIRGRENQPQHF. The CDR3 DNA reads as TGTGCCTCGATATGGCCGATCAGGGGACGCGAAAATCAGCCCCAGCATTTT.

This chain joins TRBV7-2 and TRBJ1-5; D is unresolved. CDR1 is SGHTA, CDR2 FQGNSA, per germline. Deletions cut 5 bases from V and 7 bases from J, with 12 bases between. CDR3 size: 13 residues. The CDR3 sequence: CASSRGFFQPQHF. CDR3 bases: TGTGCCAGCAGCCGAGGTTTCTTCCAGCCCCAGCATTTT. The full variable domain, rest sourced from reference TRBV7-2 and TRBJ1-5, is GAGVSQSPSNKVTEKGKDVELRCDPISGHTALYWYRQSLGQGLEFLIYFQGNSAPDKSGLPSDRFSAERTGGSVSTLTIQRTQQEDSAVYLCASSRGFFQPQHFGDGTRLSIL.

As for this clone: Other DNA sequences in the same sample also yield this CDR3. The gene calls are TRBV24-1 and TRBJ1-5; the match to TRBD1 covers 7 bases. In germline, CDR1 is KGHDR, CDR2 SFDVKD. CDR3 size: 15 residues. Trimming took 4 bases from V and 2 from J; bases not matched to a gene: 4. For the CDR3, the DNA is TGTGCCACCAGTGACAGACAGGGCGGCAATCAGCCCCAGCATTTT. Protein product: CATSDRQGGNQPQHF.

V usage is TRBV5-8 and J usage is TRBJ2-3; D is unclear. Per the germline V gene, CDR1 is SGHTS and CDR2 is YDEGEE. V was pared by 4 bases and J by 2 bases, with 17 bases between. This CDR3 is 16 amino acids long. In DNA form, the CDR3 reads TGTGCCAGCAGCAGAGCCGGGTCCTCTCTCACAGATACGCAGTATTTT. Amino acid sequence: CASSRAGSSLTDTQYF.

CDR3 nucleotide sequence: TGTGCCAGCAGTCCAGGACAGGGCCCCACTGAAGCTTTCTTT. Its protein product is CASSPGQGPTEAFF. The chain has TRBV28 and TRBJ1-1; 8 nucleotides align to TRBD1. The V and J ends lost 5 bases and 4 bases, in that order; junction bases with no gene match: 6. Germline V gene data show CDR1 as MDHEN and CDR2 as SYDVKM. The CDR3 has 14 residues.

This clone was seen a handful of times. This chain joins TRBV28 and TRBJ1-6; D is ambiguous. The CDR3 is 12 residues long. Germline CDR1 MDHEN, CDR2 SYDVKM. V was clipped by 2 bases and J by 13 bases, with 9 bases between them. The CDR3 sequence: CASSLSTGPLHF. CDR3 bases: TGTGCCAGCAGTTTAAGCACCGGTCCCCTCCACTTT. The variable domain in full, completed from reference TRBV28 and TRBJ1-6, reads DVKVTQSSRYLVKRTGEKVFLECVQDMDHENMFWYRQDPGLGLRLIYFSYDVKMKEKGDIPEGYSVSREKKERFSLILESASTNQTSMYLCASSLSTGPLHFGNGTRLTVT.

In nucleotides, the CDR3 is TGCGCCAGCTTAGAGGGACAGGGGGTAGCCGGGGAGCTGTTTTTT. Translation gives CASLEGQGVAGELFF. The V and J genes are TRBV10-1 and TRBJ2-2; 11 bases match TRBD1. Germline V lookup: CDR1 WNHNN, CDR2 SYGVQD (reference sequence). J was trimmed by 6 bases and V by 8 bases; bases with no gene match: 8. The CDR3 has 15 residues.

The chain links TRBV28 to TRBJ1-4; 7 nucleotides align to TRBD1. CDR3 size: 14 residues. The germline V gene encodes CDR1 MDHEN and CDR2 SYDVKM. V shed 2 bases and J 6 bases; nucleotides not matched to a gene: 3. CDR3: CASSLRGRDEKLFF. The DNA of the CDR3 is TGTGCCAGCAGTTTAAGGGGGCGGGATGAAAAACTGTTTTTT.